The 31 T cell receptor beta chains below all came from one sample that was sequenced in a study of blood T cell repertoires in COVID-19. Profiled with immunoSEQ multiplex PCR; TCRdb holds only in-frame clones, not every one. Here the sample spans some 85,000 clones, over 60% being singletons. Sample: peripheral blood. The receptor source for this set is a human donor in a cohort sampled during active COVID-19.

This sequence joins TRBV10-3 and TRBJ2-3; 8 positions match TRBD2. The CDR3 is made up of 14 amino acids. The germline CDR1 and CDR2 sequences are ENHRY and SYGVKD. Trimming at V came to 9 bases and at J to 4 bases, leaving 9 bases not matched to a gene. The CDR3 bases are TGTGCCATGTGGAGCGGGAGTTGGTCAGATACGCAGTATTTT. It yields the protein CAMWSGSWSDTQYF.

The gene calls are TRBV28 and TRBJ2-7, with TRBD2 matching over 8 bases. The CDR3 totals 15 residues. Germline CDR1 is MDHEN and CDR2 is SYDVKM. With V trimmed by 6 bases and J by 2 bases, 9 bases remained unmatched. CDR3 coding DNA: TGTGCCAGCAGGCGAAGCCGCGGGGGGACCTACGAGCAGTACTTC. It is translated as CASRRSRGGTYEQYF.

This chain connects TRBV28 to TRBJ1-5; 8 bases line up with TRBD1. Germline V gene data show CDR1 as MDHEN and CDR2 as SYDVKM. Trimming at V came to 5 bases and at J to 0 bases, leaving 15 bases not matched to a gene. This CDR3 has 19 amino acids. The CDR3 reads CASSNPGQGALRSNQPQHF. Written as DNA, the CDR3 is TGTGCCAGCAGTAATCCGGGCCAGGGGGCTTTACGTAGCAATCAGCCCCAGCATTTT.

The chain carries TRBV9 and TRBJ2-7; 12 bases line up with TRBD2. This CDR3 contains 15 residues. Germline V gene data show CDR1 as SGDLS and CDR2 as YYNGEE. V gave up 4 bases and J gave up 3 bases; unmatched junction bases: 5. The CDR3 here is CASSPRTSGNYEQYF. In DNA, the CDR3 is TGTGCCAGCAGCCCCCGGACTAGCGGGAACTACGAGCAGTACTTC.

This chain joins TRBV2 and TRBJ2-5; D call uncertain. CDR3 length equals 15 residues. Germline CDR1 and CDR2: SNHLY and FYNNEI. V was trimmed by 0 bases and J by 0 bases, leaving 8 bases between them. This chain's CDR3 is CASSEARVYQETQYF. CDR3 sequence (DNA): TGTGCCAGCAGTGAAGCGCGAGTATACCAAGAGACCCAGTACTTC.

V is TRBV7-2 and J is TRBJ2-7; TRBD1 matches at 7 bases. V was pared by 5 bases and J by 0 bases, with 4 bases of the junction left unmatched. Germline V lookup: CDR1 SGHTA, CDR2 FQGNSA. This CDR3 comprises 14 residues. CDR3 in DNA: TGTGCCAGCAGCCGGGACAGAAGCTCCTACGAGCAGTACTTC. Encoded protein: CASSRDRSSYEQYF.

The chain is built from TRBV28 and TRBJ1-1; D gene unclear. Trimming pared 7 bases from V and 2 bases from J, leaving 14 bases between. The CDR3 is 14 residues long. CDR1 is MDHEN and CDR2 is SYDVKM in the germline V gene. The DNA for the CDR3 is TGTGCCAGCAATCCAGCGGGAAGAAACACTGAAGCTTTCTTT. It is translated as CASNPAGRNTEAFF.

The gene calls are TRBV28 and TRBJ2-1, with TRBD2 identical over 7 bases. Looked up from germline, CDR1 is MDHEN and CDR2 is SYDVKM. V shed 8 bases and J 2 bases; nucleotides not matched to a gene: 12. The CDR3 spans 16 residues. In nucleotides, the CDR3 is TGTGCCAGCGTTCCGGGGGGAGGGCCGACCTACAATGAGCAGTTCTTC. Translation: CASVPGGGPTYNEQFF.

This clone was counted a few times. This chain uses TRBV27 with TRBJ1-2, with TRBD1 matching 7 bases. In germline, CDR1 is MNHEY, CDR2 SMNVEV (reference sequence). V lost 4 bases to trimming and J lost 3 bases; unmatched junction nucleotides: 8. The CDR3 is 15 residues long. CDR3 nucleotides: TGTGCCAGCAGTTCCTATCAGGGGGGAGACTATGGCTACACCTTC. Protein product: CASSSYQGGDYGYTF.

The gene calls are TRBV7-2 and TRBJ2-5; possibly TRBD1 for D (7 bases). V was pared by 4 bases and J by 4 bases, with 22 bases between. Looked up from germline, CDR1 is SGHTA and CDR2 is FQGNSA. This CDR3 has 17 amino acids. The chain's CDR3 is CASSSDHPQGGRETQYF. The CDR3, as DNA: TGTGCCAGCAGCTCCGACCACCCGCAGGGGGGCCGAGAGACCCAGTACTTC. Looking up the rest from reference TRBV7-2 and TRBJ2-5 gives the full variable domain: GAGVSQSPSNKVTEKGKDVELRCDPISGHTALYWYRQSLGQGLEFLIYFQGNSAPDKSGLPSDRFSAERTGGSVSTLTIQRTQQEDSAVYLCASSSDHPQGGRETQYFGPGTRLLVL.

This clone showed up just once. V gene TRBV5-1 combines with J gene TRBJ2-7, with 8 bases fitting TRBD2. V shed 1 base, J shed 0 bases, and the junction held 0 bases outside the gene matches. This CDR3 region has 14 residues. The germline gives CDR1 SGHRS, CDR2 YFSETQ. CDR3 nucleotide sequence: TGCGCCAGCAGCTTGACTAGCGGCTCCTACGAGCAGTACTTC. Protein: CASSLTSGSYEQYF.

The chain has TRBV14 and TRBJ2-1; tentatively, D is TRBD2 (5 bases). This CDR3 spans 14 amino acids. The V and J ends lost 4 bases and 8 bases respectively, with 15 bases between them. CDR1 is SGHDN and CDR2 is FVKESK in the germline V gene. For the CDR3, the DNA is TGTGCCAGCAGCCTAATCCGGGAAAGCTATGAGCAGTTCTTC. It specifies CASSLIRESYEQFF.

J is TRBJ2-7 and V is TRBV19, with 7 bases lining up with TRBD2. Germline V gene sequence: CDR1 LNHDA, CDR2 SQIVND (reference sequence). The V and J ends lost 5 bases and 4 bases, in that order; junction bases with no gene match: 2. This CDR3 has 12 residues. The CDR3 is CASSAGEYEQYF. The CDR3 coding sequence is TGTGCCAGTAGTGCGGGGGAATACGAGCAGTACTTC.

This rearrangement joins TRBV7-2 to TRBJ1-2; possibly TRBD1 for D (6 bases). The CDR3 runs to 13 residues. The germline V gene has CDR1 SGHTA and CDR2 FQGNSA. Deletions cut 3 bases from V and 7 bases from J, with 12 bases between. CDR3 residues: CASSLAGDFGYTF. The CDR3 DNA sequence: TGTGCCAGCAGCTTGGCAGGGGATTTTGGCTACACCTTC.

The rearrangement uses TRBV6-5 and TRBJ2-7; 8 bases map to TRBD1. The CDR3 is 15 residues long. Germline V gives CDR1 MNHEY, CDR2 SVGAGI. V gave up 5 bases and J gave up 0 bases; unmatched junction bases: 6. CDR3 loop: CASSPRQGLSYEQYF. The CDR3, as DNA: TGTGCCAGCAGTCCCCGACAGGGGCTCTCCTACGAGCAGTACTTC.

The rearrangement uses TRBV6-6 and TRBJ2-1, with 13 bases identical to TRBD2. CDR1 MNHNY and CDR2 SVGAGI come from the germline V gene (reference sequence). The CDR3 spans 15 residues. Unmatched junction bases numbered 4, after V lost 2 bases and J lost 9 bases. DNA of the CDR3: TGTGCCAGCAGTTACAAGACTAGCGGGGGGCTTGAGCAGTTCTTC. It encodes CASSYKTSGGLEQFF.

This clone was counted only a few times. The chain is built from TRBV6-6 and TRBJ1-5; D uncertain. V was trimmed by 5 bases and J by 5 bases, leaving 22 bases between them. Germline CDR1 is MNHNY and CDR2 is SVGAGI (reference sequence). The CDR3 is 17 amino acids. CDR3 amino acids: CASSPRAGRKPHQPQHF. CDR3 DNA: TGTGCCAGCAGTCCCCGGGCGGGTCGCAAGCCACATCAGCCCCAGCATTTT.

This CDR3 reads CASSVDWGRMFF. For the CDR3, the DNA is TGCGCCAGCAGCGTAGACTGGGGGCGAATGTTCTTC. The genes are TRBV5-1 and TRBJ2-1; D possibly corresponds to TRBD1 (6 bases). V lost 4 bases, J lost 15 bases, and 17 bases lay in between. The V gene's germline CDR1 is SGHRS and CDR2 YFSETQ. This CDR3 is built from 12 residues.

This clone came up a few times. At one of its ends the junction is not consistent with the germline gene, which may arise from a read error. The chain uses TRBV18 and TRBJ2-7, with TRBD1 identical over 8 bases. This CDR3 has 14 residues. The germline V gene has CDR1 KGHSH and CDR2 LQKENI. The CDR3 nucleotides are TGTGCCAGCTCCCCACAGGGGGTCCCCTACGAGCAGTACTTC. This codes for CASSPQGVPYEQYF. Full variable domain (remainder filled in from reference TRBV18 and TRBJ2-7): NAGVMQNPRHLVRRRGQEARLRCSPMKGHSHVYWYRQLPEEGLKFMVYLQKENIIDESGMPKERFSAEFPKEGPSILRIQQVVRGDSAAYFCASSPQGVPYEQYFGPGTRLTVT.

The chain uses TRBV18 and TRBJ2-4; D remains ambiguous. CDR3 length: 13 amino acids. The germline V gene has CDR1 KGHSH and CDR2 LQKENI. V lost 3 bases to trimming and J lost 0 bases, with 3 bases between them. The CDR3 nucleotides read TGTGCCAGCTCACCTCTAGCCAAAAACATTCAGTACTTC. It translates to CASSPLAKNIQYF.

This chain joins TRBV28 and TRBJ2-3; tentative D call: TRBD1 (5 bases). The CDR3 is made up of 17 amino acids. Germline-derived CDR1 and CDR2 are MDHEN and SYDVKM. Deletions cut 6 bases from V and 0 bases from J, with 19 bases between. The CDR3 protein is CASSPDRRSPSTDTQYF. The CDR3 DNA sequence: TGTGCCAGCAGCCCAGACAGACGCTCCCCTAGCACAGATACGCAGTATTTT.

The rearrangement links TRBV28 to TRBJ2-7, with a weak D call TRBD1 (5 bases). CDR1 and CDR2 (germline): MDHEN, SYDVKM. The CDR3 covers 13 residues. Trimming left V 2 bases short and J 2 bases short, with 7 bases between. The CDR3 loop is CASSLQGTYEQYF. The CDR3 bases are TGTGCCAGCAGTTTACAGGGTACCTACGAGCAGTACTTC. The whole variable domain, remainder taken from reference TRBV28 and TRBJ2-7, is DVKVTQSSRYLVKRTGEKVFLECVQDMDHENMFWYRQDPGLGLRLIYFSYDVKMKEKGDIPEGYSVSREKKERFSLILESASTNQTSMYLCASSLQGTYEQYFGPGTRLTVT.

V is TRBV4-3 and J is TRBJ2-1; the match to TRBD2 covers 9 bases. Looked up from germline, CDR1 is LGHNA and CDR2 is YSLEER. CDR3 length: 16 residues. After removal of 0 bases from V and 9 bases from J, the junction contained 9 bases not matched to a gene. The CDR3 DNA reads TGCGCCAGCAGCCAAGATCTGGCGGGAGGGCGGGGTGAGCAGTTCTTC. Translated, it gives CASSQDLAGGRGEQFF.

The rearrangement uses TRBV14 and TRBJ1-2; D remains unclear. V lost 0 bases and J 6 bases, leaving 11 bases between the germline ends. Germline V gives CDR1 SGHDN, CDR2 FVKESK. CDR3 length: 14 amino acids. CDR3 nucleotide sequence: TGTGCCAGCAGCCAAGACCTGGCAGGCAATGGCTACACCTTC. Translation: CASSQDLAGNGYTF.

This chain connects TRBV28 to TRBJ2-2, with 13 positions matching TRBD2. CDR1 is MDHEN, CDR2 SYDVKM, per germline. Germline trimming cut 7 bases from V and 5 bases from J; bases unmatched to any gene: 7. This CDR3 is 16 amino acids long. The CDR3 here is CASKTGLAGATGELFF. The CDR3 DNA follows: TGTGCCAGCAAAACTGGACTAGCGGGAGCTACCGGGGAGCTGTTTTTT.

This sequence joins TRBV7-8 and TRBJ1-3; 9 bases are a match to TRBD1. From germline, CDR1 is SGHVS and CDR2 FQNEAQ. The CDR3 is 16 residues long. The V and J ends lost 5 bases and 1 base, in that order; junction bases with no gene match: 6. CDR3 DNA sequence: TGTGCCAGCAGCGCACAGGGGGCATTTTCTGGAAACACCATATATTTT. As protein: CASSAQGAFSGNTIYF.

The chain employs TRBV2 and TRBJ2-1; maybe TRBD2 (5 bases). This CDR3 region has 15 residues. V lost 7 bases, J lost 7 bases, and 20 bases lay in between. Per germline, CDR1 SNHLY and CDR2 FYNNEI. CDR3 protein: CASTRERSGRNEQFF. CDR3 DNA: TGTGCCAGCACCAGAGAGCGGTCAGGACGAAATGAGCAGTTCTTC.

The CDR3 loop reads CASRGSGKNSPLHF. CDR3 DNA: TGTGCCAGCAGGGGTTCAGGGAAGAATTCACCCCTCCACTTT. The chain is built from TRBV7-9 and TRBJ1-6; possibly TRBD1 for D (5 bases). This CDR3 is 14 amino acids long. V lost 6 bases and J lost 7, with 13 bases in between. Germline values: CDR1 SEHNR, CDR2 FQNEAQ (reference sequence).

This sequence joins TRBV24-1 and TRBJ1-2; 10 positions agree with TRBD1. This CDR3 has 15 residues. Germline values: CDR1 KGHDR, CDR2 SFDVKD. V lost 3 bases and J lost 7; bases outside the gene matches: 7. This CDR3 reads CATSDTTGGGSGYTF. DNA for the CDR3: TGTGCCACCAGTGATACGACAGGGGGCGGGAGTGGCTACACCTTC.

V and J are TRBV5-1 and TRBJ2-3; D is unresolved. Trimming pared 0 bases from V and 6 bases from J, leaving 14 bases between. Looked up from germline, CDR1 is SGHRS and CDR2 is YFSETQ. This CDR3 has 15 amino acids. As DNA, the CDR3 is TGCGCCAGCAGCTTGGTGGGCGCACCCACGGATACGCAGTATTTT. As protein: CASSLVGAPTDTQYF.

The chain uses TRBV28 and TRBJ1-5; 10 bases match TRBD1. CDR1 MDHEN and CDR2 SYDVKM come from the germline V gene. The CDR3 sequence is 15 residues long. The J segment lost 2 bases and the V segment lost 5 bases, leaving 3 bases of the junction unmatched. The CDR3 region has the DNA TGTGCCAGCAGTCCGACAGGGGGCGGCAATCAGCCCCAGCATTTT. It codes for CASSPTGGGNQPQHF.